The following is a TCR beta chain sequence with its context. Some clones are missing from TCRdb's copy, which holds only in-frame ones; the method was immunoSEQ multiplex PCR. The table includes about 150,000 clones, about 89% detected once. The data derive from a study of T cell responses to AZD1222 COVID-19 vaccine. CDR1 MGHRA and CDR2 YSYEKL come from the germline V gene. The CDR3 runs 20 residues. Trimming cost V 2 bases and J 0 bases, with 22 bases left between them. This TCR was recovered from an adult who received the AZD1222 COVID-19 vaccine. This material consisted of peripheral blood, taken 28 days after the second AZD1222 dose. V and J are TRBV4-1 and TRBJ1-4; no firm D call. CDR3 in DNA: TGCGCCAGCAGCCAAAGGGTTCGGACCCCGATAATTGCAACTAATGAAAAACTGTTTTTT. It encodes CASSQRVRTPIIATNEKLFF.